These 27 T cell receptor beta chains were sequenced from one sample in a study of a mutant IDH1 vaccine in newly diagnosed glioma. Libraries were prepared by immunoSEQ multiplex PCR; TCRdb keeps only in-frame clonotypes and omits some of them. This table holds about 100,000 clones, around 77% found once. Time point denoted: baseline, week 1 (first vaccination visit). The sample's treatment: pre-vaccination baseline after standard-of-care therapy. The sample consisted of PBMCs, taken from a glioma patient treated with radiotherapy, temozolomide or both. The receptors were sampled from a man aged 40-49 years with glioma.

The V gene is TRBV19, the J gene TRBJ1-5; D gene unclear. V lost 1 base and J lost 2, with 15 bases in between. This CDR3 has 17 residues. Germline CDR1 LNHDA, CDR2 SQIVND (reference sequence). CDR3 bases: TGTGCCAGTAGTATAGGGCCGGACCTCAAGGGCAATCAGCCCCAGCATTTT. Translating it yields CASSIGPDLKGNQPQHF.

The chain recombines TRBV9 with TRBJ2-5; 8 bases fit TRBD2. From germline, CDR1 is SGDLS and CDR2 YYNGEE. V lost 6 bases and J lost 4; bases outside the gene matches: 8. CDR3 length: 14 residues. The CDR3 bases are TGTGCCAGCACTGTGGATAGCGGGACAGAGACCCAGTACTTC. This sequence encodes CASTVDSGTETQYF. Looking up the rest from reference TRBV9 and TRBJ2-5 gives the full variable domain: DSGVTQTPKHLITATGQRVTLRCSPRSGDLSVYWYQQSLDQGLQFLIQYYNGEERAKGNILERFSAQQFPDLHSELNLSSLELGDSALYFCASTVDSGTETQYFGPGTRLLVL.

The chain joins TRBV5-6 to TRBJ1-6; D might be TRBD1 (5 bases). Germline-derived CDR1 and CDR2 are SGHDT and YYEEEE. V gave up 2 bases and J gave up 10 bases, with 19 bases separating them. The CDR3 covers 16 residues. The CDR3 reads CASSLGLRGLGSPLHF. The CDR3 DNA follows: TGTGCCAGCAGCTTAGGTCTACGGGGCCTTGGATCACCCCTCCACTTT.

The V gene is TRBV7-9, the J gene TRBJ2-5; no clear D. The CDR3 totals 15 residues. Germline CDR1 reads SEHNR; CDR2 reads FQNEAQ (reference sequence). V lost 7 bases and J lost 11, with 26 bases in between. The chain's CDR3 is CASNSLGQRVNEQYF. CDR3 bases: TGTGCCAGCAACTCCCTGGGCCAGCGCGTTAATGAGCAGTACTTC.

This sequence joins TRBV25-1 and TRBJ1-1; 8 bases are a match to TRBD1. From germline, CDR1 is MGHDK and CDR2 SYGVNS. The CDR3 has 14 residues. V lost 5 bases, J lost 6 bases, and 8 bases stayed unmatched. In DNA, the CDR3 is TGTGCCAGCAGTCTGACAGGGGCGAGCGCTGAAGCTTTCTTT. It encodes CASSLTGASAEAFF.

The rearrangement links TRBV2 to TRBJ2-1, with 8 bases lining up with TRBD2. With V trimmed by 7 bases and J by 0 bases, 8 bases remained unmatched. Germline V CDR1 and CDR2: SNHLY, FYNNEI. CDR3 length equals 16 residues. The CDR3 region is CASTRGAGASYNEQFF. The CDR3, as DNA: TGTGCCAGCACCCGGGGAGCGGGGGCCTCCTACAATGAGCAGTTCTTC. The whole variable domain, filled in from reference TRBV2 and TRBJ2-1, reads EPEVTQTPSHQVTQMGQEVILRCVPISNHLYFYWYRQILGQKVEFLVSFYNNEISEKSEIFDDQFSVERPDGSNFTLKIRSTKLEDSAMYFCASTRGAGASYNEQFFGPGTRLTVL.

The CDR3 sequence: CASRRDRGDSYEQYF. Written as DNA, the CDR3 is TGCGCCAGCAGGAGGGACAGGGGGGACTCCTACGAGCAGTACTTC. This chain links TRBV10-1 with TRBJ2-7; 11 nucleotides agree with TRBD1. V was pared by 6 bases and J by 0 bases, with 4 bases of the junction left unmatched. Germline V gene data show CDR1 as WNHNN and CDR2 as SYGVQD (reference sequence). CDR3 size: 15 residues.

The rearrangement uses TRBV27 and TRBJ1-1, with 8 bases lining up with TRBD1. This CDR3 region has 15 residues. CDR1 and CDR2 from the germline V gene are MNHEY and SMNVEV (reference sequence). V lost 3 bases, J lost 4 bases, and 7 bases stayed unmatched. The CDR3 loop is CASSFLGQGATEAFF. CDR3 DNA: TGTGCCAGCAGTTTTCTCGGCCAGGGGGCCACTGAAGCTTTCTTT.

The chain uses TRBV4-2 and TRBJ2-1; no firm D call. The germline V and J ends were trimmed by 4 bases and 4 bases, with 20 bases remaining between them. CDR1 and CDR2 (germline): LGHNA, YNFKEQ. The CDR3 covers 17 residues. CDR3 nucleotides: TGTGCCAGCAGCCTACCACCCGTGAATAGGTTATACAATGAGCAGTTCTTC. It codes for CASSLPPVNRLYNEQFF.

V is TRBV9 and J is TRBJ2-2; TRBD1 aligns across 9 bases. J lost 2 bases, V lost 3 bases, and 8 bases had no gene match. The CDR3 is 17 amino acids. CDR1 SGDLS and CDR2 YYNGEE come from the germline V gene. The CDR3 loop is CASSARGQGPNTGELFF. The DNA of the CDR3 is TGTGCCAGCAGCGCGAGAGGACAGGGGCCAAACACCGGGGAGCTGTTTTTT. Based on the CDR3 plus reference TRBV9 and TRBJ2-2, the full variable domain is DSGVTQTPKHLITATGQRVTLRCSPRSGDLSVYWYQQSLDQGLQFLIQYYNGEERAKGNILERFSAQQFPDLHSELNLSSLELGDSALYFCASSARGQGPNTGELFFGEGSRLTVL.

V usage is TRBV19 and J usage is TRBJ1-5; 9 nucleotides line up with TRBD1. In germline, CDR1 is LNHDA, CDR2 SQIVND (reference sequence). The CDR3 has 15 amino acids. After removal of 9 bases from V and 3 bases from J, the junction contained 9 bases not matched to a gene. Here the CDR3 reads CASRPRTGDNQPQHF. The CDR3 bases are TGTGCCAGCCGCCCCCGGACAGGGGACAATCAGCCCCAGCATTTT.

The chain joins TRBV29-1 to TRBJ1-1, with D unclear. CDR3 size: 14 residues. Looked up from germline, CDR1 is SQVTM and CDR2 is ANQGSEA. Between the trimmed V and J ends, which lost 4 bases and 0 bases, there was a span of 12 bases. In DNA form, the CDR3 reads TGCAGCGTTGTAGGAGGGTGGATGAACACTGAAGCTTTCTTT. Residues: CSVVGGWMNTEAFF.

The V call is TRBV19, the J call TRBJ1-6, with 9 bases matching TRBD1. Per the germline V gene, CDR1 is LNHDA and CDR2 is SQIVND (reference sequence). V trimming: 7 bases; J trimming: 7 bases; junction bases outside the gene matches: 5. This CDR3 contains 14 residues. Here the CDR3 reads CASTDRGLNSPLHF. The CDR3 coding sequence is TGTGCCAGTACCGACAGGGGGTTGAATTCACCCCTCCACTTT.

A note on this clone: The junction departs from germline at one end; a sequencing error may be responsible. This chain uses TRBV7-7 with TRBJ2-1; 8 bases match TRBD1. Germline assignment: CDR1 SSHAT and CDR2 FNYEAQ (reference sequence). CDR3 length: 13 residues. The CDR3 loop reads CASSLEDREEQFF. The CDR3 nucleotides are TGTGCTAGCAGCTTAGAGGACAGGGAGGAGCAGTTCTTC.

The count of this clone is one. The chain couples TRBV4-2 to TRBJ2-4; D remains ambiguous. CDR1 LGHNA and CDR2 YNFKEQ come from the germline V gene. Trimming took off 2 bases at V and 0 bases at J, with 5 bases between the two ends. The CDR3 sequence is 14 residues long. The CDR3 reads CASSQSAAKNIQYF. CDR3 nucleotides: TGTGCCAGCAGCCAAAGCGCAGCCAAAAACATTCAGTACTTC.

The genes are TRBV2 and TRBJ2-5; 12 bases match TRBD2. This CDR3 is 15 amino acids long. CDR1 SNHLY and CDR2 FYNNEI come from the germline V gene. Trimming removed 6 bases from V and 4 bases from J; junction bases left unmatched: 6. CDR3: CASRKLAGGRETQYF. DNA of the CDR3: TGTGCCAGCAGGAAACTAGCGGGGGGCCGAGAGACCCAGTACTTC. The entire variable domain, with the rest obtained from reference TRBV2 and TRBJ2-5, is as follows: EPEVTQTPSHQVTQMGQEVILRCVPISNHLYFYWYRQILGQKVEFLVSFYNNEISEKSEIFDDQFSVERPDGSNFTLKIRSTKLEDSAMYFCASRKLAGGRETQYFGPGTRLLVL.

The rearrangement joins TRBV6-1 to TRBJ1-4, with D hard to call. Deletions cut 9 bases from V and 3 bases from J, with 14 bases between. This CDR3 has 14 amino acids. Germline V gene sequence: CDR1 MNHNS, CDR2 SASEGT. The CDR3 nucleotides read TGTGCCAGTACACGGGCTGCGGCTAATGAAAAACTGTTTTTT. Amino acid sequence: CASTRAAANEKLFF.

This sequence joins TRBV4-3 and TRBJ2-1, with 9 bases fitting TRBD2. The CDR3 runs 15 residues. Germline V gene lookup returns CDR1 LGHNA and CDR2 YSLEER. The V and J ends lost 3 bases and 4 bases, in that order; junction bases with no gene match: 4. CDR3 protein: CASSHGTSRYNEQFF. The CDR3 region has the DNA TGCGCCAGCAGCCATGGGACTAGCAGATACAATGAGCAGTTCTTC.

The rearrangement joins TRBV27 to TRBJ1-5; no clear D. This CDR3 contains 17 residues. Per germline, CDR1 MNHEY and CDR2 SMNVEV (reference sequence). The ends were cut back, 3 bases at V and 2 bases at J, with 17 bases in the middle. This CDR3 reads CASSLFGREPGNQPQHF. The CDR3, as DNA: TGTGCCAGCAGTTTGTTTGGCCGCGAGCCCGGCAATCAGCCCCAGCATTTT.

The CDR3 bases are TGCGCCAGCAGCACGACCGGGACAGGGACTACCTACGAGCAGTACTTC. It translates to CASSTTGTGTTYEQYF. The chain is built from TRBV5-1 and TRBJ2-7; 9 nucleotides align to TRBD1. The germline gives CDR1 SGHRS, CDR2 YFSETQ. The V gene end was trimmed by 4 bases and the J gene end by 2 bases; junction bases not matched to a gene: 10. The CDR3 is 16 amino acids. The full variable domain, completed using reference TRBV5-1 and TRBJ2-7, is KAGVTQTPRYLIKTRGQQVTLSCSPISGHRSVSWYQQTPGQGLQFLFEYFSETQRNKGNFPGRFSGRQFSNSRSEMNVSTLELGDSALYLCASSTTGTGTTYEQYFGPGTRLTVT.

The chain links TRBV7-8 to TRBJ2-5; TRBD1 is a possible D gene (6 bases). The CDR3 covers 15 residues. Trimming pared 7 bases from V and 4 bases from J, leaving 19 bases between. Germline V gene sequence: CDR1 SGHVS, CDR2 FQNEAQ. Here the CDR3 DNA reads TGTGCCAGCACCCGTTCGCGGCAGGGGACAGAGACCCAGTACTTC. This sequence encodes CASTRSRQGTETQYF.

The sample holds one count of this clone. V is TRBV11-2 and J is TRBJ1-1; no definite D call. V was clipped by 5 bases and J by 0 bases, with 16 bases between them. CDR1 is SGHAT, CDR2 FQNNGV, per germline. This CDR3 spans 16 amino acids. The CDR3 protein is CASSVGSSLMNTEAFF. The CDR3 bases are TGTGCCAGCAGCGTAGGGTCCTCTCTTATGAACACTGAAGCTTTCTTT.

This clone was observed a single time. The V gene is TRBV6-5, the J gene TRBJ1-1; 8 bases are shared with TRBD1. CDR3 length: 15 residues. The germline V gene encodes CDR1 MNHEY and CDR2 SVGAGI. V lost 6 bases, J lost 0 bases, and 6 bases stayed unmatched. Here the CDR3 DNA reads TGTGCCAGCAGGGGACAGGAAGGGATGAACACTGAAGCTTTCTTT. Protein sequence: CASRGQEGMNTEAFF.

The genes are TRBV5-4 and TRBJ1-2; D is unresolved. Germline V gene data show CDR1 as SGHNT and CDR2 as YYREEE (reference sequence). Trimming shortened V by 5 bases and J by 4 bases, and 21 bases separated the two germline ends. This CDR3 is built from 16 residues. CDR3 residues: CASRIGTVYLPYGYTF. CDR3 bases: TGTGCCAGCAGGATTGGCACAGTTTACTTACCCTATGGCTACACCTTC.

This chain uses TRBV5-8 with TRBJ1-1; the D is unclear. The germline CDR1 and CDR2 sequences are SGHTS and YDEGEE. Trimming left V 2 bases short and J 1 base short, with 6 bases between. There are 13 residues in the CDR3. For the CDR3, the DNA is TGTGCCAGCAGCTTTTCCGCGAACACTGAAGCTTTCTTT. Amino acids: CASSFSANTEAFF.

This clone turned up a few times. This sequence joins TRBV28 and TRBJ1-1; 10 bases align to TRBD1. From germline, CDR1 is MDHEN and CDR2 SYDVKM. Germline trimming cut 5 bases from V and 2 bases from J; bases unmatched to any gene: 2. The CDR3 is 14 residues long. CDR3 amino acids: CASSKTGGNTEAFF. The CDR3 DNA sequence: TGTGCCAGCAGTAAGACAGGGGGCAACACTGAAGCTTTCTTT.

This clone was counted a single time. The rearrangement uses TRBV7-6 and TRBJ2-3; maybe TRBD2 (5 bases). Between the trimmed V and J ends, which lost 0 bases and 4 bases, there was a span of 14 bases. CDR1 is SGHVS and CDR2 is FNYEAQ in the germline V gene. This CDR3 is built from 16 residues. This chain's CDR3 is CASSLAPRGNADTQYF. The CDR3 DNA is TGTGCCAGCAGCTTAGCCCCTCGAGGGAACGCAGATACGCAGTATTTT.